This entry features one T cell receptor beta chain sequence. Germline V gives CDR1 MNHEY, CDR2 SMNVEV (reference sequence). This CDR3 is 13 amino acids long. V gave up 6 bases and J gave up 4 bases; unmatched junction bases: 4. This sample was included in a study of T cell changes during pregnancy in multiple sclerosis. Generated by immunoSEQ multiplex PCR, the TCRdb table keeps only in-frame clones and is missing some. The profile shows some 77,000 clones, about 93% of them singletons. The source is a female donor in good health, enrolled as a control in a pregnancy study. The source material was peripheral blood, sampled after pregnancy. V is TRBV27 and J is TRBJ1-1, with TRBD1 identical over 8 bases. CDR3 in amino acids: CASREGQGTEAFF. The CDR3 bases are TGTGCCAGCAGAGAAGGACAGGGCACTGAAGCTTTCTTT.